The sequence of this T cell receptor beta chain was determined in a study of T cells in Graves' hyperthyroidism and ophthalmopathy. Overall study results and limits: In blood, most of the thyroid clonotypes expanded above 0.001 were also present.

The V gene lost 1 base and the J gene lost 7 bases, with 16 bases spanning the gap. Per the germline V gene, CDR1 is SGHVS and CDR2 is FQNEAQ. This CDR3 spans 15 amino acids. This clonotype occurred many times. Its specificity is not known. RNA transcripts provided the source from which TCR beta CDR3 regions were amplified. Using the HTBI primer set, a first-round RT-PCR was run on the TCR CDR3. TCRdb fed the multiplex PCR reads into MiXCR, producing one record per CDR3 protein. The data contain 250,000 to 300,000 distinct CDR3 sequences, roughly 20% of them singletons. This chain connects TRBV7-8 to TRBJ1-1; D possibly corresponds to TRBD1 (5 bases). The sample consisted of blood. This sequence originates from a man aged 45-65 years with Graves' ophthalmopathy. In DNA form, the CDR3 reads TGTGCCAGCAGCTTAGGAGCCGGGGGGGTAGGTGAAGCTTTCTTT. This codes for CASSLGAGGVGEAFF.